This TCR beta chain was profiled in a study of CD8+ T cells in alopecia areata. Study background: Grafting placed skin from approximately 6-13-month-old C3H/HeJ donors with spontaneous alopecia onto roughly 6-11-week-old female C3H/HeJ mice.

TCR sequencing used cDNA made by reverse transcription of extracted RNA. Produced via immunoSEQ multiplex PCR; TCRdb's table is partial and in-frame only. The sample includes 270,000 or so clones, none of them occurring once. This clone was counted between two and nine times. The antigen remains undetermined. Gene labels here are mouse ones. The CDR3 end falls 4 residues outside the read, so it is completed with the germline J gene. V was trimmed by 1 base and J by 0 bases, leaving 3 bases between them. The CDR3 loop spans 13 amino acids. The germline V gene has CDR1 GKSSPN and CDR2 SITVG. On the basis of CD4, CD8alpha, NKG2D, NKG2ACE and other markers, pooled cutaneous lymph node cells were sorted. Points from the study as a whole: Normal scalp had lower clonality than lesional scalp, with alopecia totalis/universalis lesions showing this most strongly. Sequenced scalp T cells also include alphabeta T cells resident in normal skin.

Sequencing was done on a sample of CD4+ T cells sorted from a lymph node. J is TRBJ2-2 and V is TRBV31; unclear D gene. This TCR was sampled from a C3H/HeJ mouse with alopecia areata. This mouse strain has H2-k as its MHC haplotype. CDR3 region: CAWSPSNTGQLYF. The sequenced part of the CDR3 DNA is TGTGCCTGGAGTCCCTCAAACACCGGG.